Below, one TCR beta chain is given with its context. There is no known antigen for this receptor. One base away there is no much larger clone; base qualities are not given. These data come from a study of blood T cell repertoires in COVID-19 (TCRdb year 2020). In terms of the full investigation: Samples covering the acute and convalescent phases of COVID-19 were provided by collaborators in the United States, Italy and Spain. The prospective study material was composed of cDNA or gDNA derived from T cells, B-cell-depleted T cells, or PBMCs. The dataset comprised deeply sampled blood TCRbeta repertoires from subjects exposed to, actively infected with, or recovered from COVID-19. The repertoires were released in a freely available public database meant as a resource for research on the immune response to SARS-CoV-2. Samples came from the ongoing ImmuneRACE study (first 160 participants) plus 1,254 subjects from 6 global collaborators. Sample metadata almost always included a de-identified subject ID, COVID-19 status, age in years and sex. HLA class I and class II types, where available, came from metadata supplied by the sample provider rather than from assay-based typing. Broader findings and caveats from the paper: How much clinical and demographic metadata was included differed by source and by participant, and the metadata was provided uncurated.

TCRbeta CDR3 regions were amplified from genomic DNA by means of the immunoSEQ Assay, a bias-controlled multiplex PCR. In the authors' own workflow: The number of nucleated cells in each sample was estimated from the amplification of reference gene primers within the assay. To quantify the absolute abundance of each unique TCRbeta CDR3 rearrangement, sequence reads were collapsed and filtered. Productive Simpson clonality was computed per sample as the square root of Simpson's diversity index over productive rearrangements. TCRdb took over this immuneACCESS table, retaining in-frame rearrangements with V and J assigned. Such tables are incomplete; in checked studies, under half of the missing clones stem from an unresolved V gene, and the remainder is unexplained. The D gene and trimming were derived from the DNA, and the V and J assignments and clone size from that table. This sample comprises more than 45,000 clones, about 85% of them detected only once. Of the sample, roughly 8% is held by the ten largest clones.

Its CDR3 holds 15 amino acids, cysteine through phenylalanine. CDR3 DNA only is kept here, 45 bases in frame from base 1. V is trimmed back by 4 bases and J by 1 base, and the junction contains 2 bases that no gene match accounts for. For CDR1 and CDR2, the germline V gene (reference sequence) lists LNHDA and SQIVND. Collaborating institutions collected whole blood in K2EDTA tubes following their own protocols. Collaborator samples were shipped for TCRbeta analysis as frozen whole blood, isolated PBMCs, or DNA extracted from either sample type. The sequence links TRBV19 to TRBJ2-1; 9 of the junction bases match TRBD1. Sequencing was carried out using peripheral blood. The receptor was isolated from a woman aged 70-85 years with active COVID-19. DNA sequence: TGTGCCAGTAGTACGGACAGGGGTTCCTACAATGAGCAGTTCTTC. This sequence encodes CASSTDRGSYNEQFF.